This passage covers 12 T cell receptor beta chains from one sample sequenced in a study of T cell responses to AZD1222 COVID-19 vaccine. Sequencing was performed with immunoSEQ multiplex PCR; in TCRdb, only in-frame clones are kept and a portion is missing. Here the sample spans tens of thousands of clones, around nine tenths being singletons. Sample: peripheral blood, taken on day 0 of MenACWY control vaccination. All receptors derive from an adult in good health.

CDR3 loop: CASSQVLQGAYEQYF. For the CDR3, the DNA is TGCGCCAGCAGCCAAGTGCTTCAGGGGGCCTACGAGCAGTACTTC. This rearrangement joins TRBV4-1 to TRBJ2-7; TRBD1 matches at 7 bases. The CDR3 spans 15 residues. Trimming cost V 1 base and J 2 bases; bases outside gene matches: 5. Germline CDR1 MGHRA, CDR2 YSYEKL.

This clone appeared once. As DNA, the CDR3 is TGCGCCAGCAGCGCCTCACTAGCGGGGGGGGCTGAGCAGTTCTTC. This encodes CASSASLAGGAEQFF. This rearrangement joins TRBV10-2 to TRBJ2-1; 13 positions match TRBD2. Germline V lookup: CDR1 WSHSY, CDR2 SAAADI. V gave up 6 bases and J gave up 9 bases; unmatched junction bases: 8. This CDR3 is 15 amino acids long.

J is TRBJ2-1 and V is TRBV2; 7 bases line up with TRBD1. Germline trimming cut 6 bases from V and 3 bases from J; bases unmatched to any gene: 2. The V gene's germline CDR1 is SNHLY and CDR2 FYNNEI. There are 13 residues in the CDR3. The CDR3 DNA is TGTGCCAGCAGAGGGGGCGGCTACAATGAGCAGTTCTTC. It encodes CASRGGGYNEQFF.

This chain joins TRBV6-5 and TRBJ1-1; 7 bases match TRBD1. Germline assignment: CDR1 MNHEY and CDR2 SVGAGI. CDR3 length: 15 residues. Losses at the gene ends were 6 bases for V and 4 bases for J; bases not matched to a gene: 11. For the CDR3, the DNA is TGTGCCAGCAGCTCCCAAGCAGGGGGATCCACTGAAGCTTTCTTT. As protein: CASSSQAGGSTEAFF.

V gene TRBV7-9 combines with J gene TRBJ1-3; unclear D gene. V dropped 5 bases and J dropped 0 bases, with 14 bases sitting between them. The length of the CDR3 is 16 residues. Germline lookup yields CDR1 SEHNR and CDR2 FQNEAQ (reference sequence). Here the CDR3 reads CASSGEAARSGNTIYF. CDR3 coding DNA: TGTGCCAGCAGCGGGGAGGCCGCTCGCTCTGGAAACACCATATATTTT.

This clone was picked up a small number of times. The chain has TRBV2 and TRBJ1-5; D uncertain. The CDR3 is 13 amino acids. Trimming removed 4 bases from V and 4 bases from J, with 8 bases in between. Per the germline V gene, CDR1 is SNHLY and CDR2 is FYNNEI. Written as DNA, the CDR3 is TGTGCCAGCAGTGCGTTCGAAAATCAGCCCCAGCATTTT. Translation: CASSAFENQPQHF. The variable domain in full, with the rest retrieved from reference TRBV2 and TRBJ1-5, is EPEVTQTPSHQVTQMGQEVILRCVPISNHLYFYWYRQILGQKVEFLVSFYNNEISEKSEIFDDQFSVERPDGSNFTLKIRSTKLEDSAMYFCASSAFENQPQHFGDGTRLSIL.

A few counts support this clone. The chain combines TRBV4-1 with TRBJ1-4, with D maybe TRBD1 (5 bases). V gave up 6 bases and J gave up 7 bases, with 15 bases separating them. Germline V lookup: CDR1 MGHRA, CDR2 YSYEKL. This CDR3 has 14 residues. The CDR3 is CASRHGGEVEKLFF. CDR3 nucleotide sequence: TGCGCCAGCAGGCACGGGGGGGAGGTTGAAAAACTGTTTTTT.

This clone has a single count. The chain uses TRBV10-2 and TRBJ1-1; D uncertain. Trimming shortened V by 6 bases and J by 3 bases, and 5 bases separated the two germline ends. The germline V gene encodes CDR1 WSHSY and CDR2 SAAADI. This CDR3 contains 11 residues. CDR3 nucleotide sequence: TGCGCCAGCAGAGAGGACACTGAAGCTTTCTTT. Its protein product is CASREDTEAFF.

The chain couples TRBV9 to TRBJ1-3, with a weak D call TRBD1 (6 bases). Per germline, CDR1 SGDLS and CDR2 YYNGEE. CDR3 size: 14 residues. Deletions cut 10 bases from V and 7 bases from J, with 21 bases between. The CDR3 region is CAGRRLDSDNTIYF. CDR3 DNA sequence: TGTGCCGGGAGAAGGTTGGACAGCGATAACACCATATATTTT.

The chain combines TRBV9 with TRBJ1-6; D is possibly TRBD1 (5 bases). Germline CDR1 and CDR2: SGDLS and YYNGEE. Trimming shortened V by 3 bases and J by 7 bases, and 11 bases separated the two germline ends. This CDR3 region has 14 residues. CDR3: CASSGGTANSPLHF. In DNA form, the CDR3 reads TGTGCCAGCAGCGGGGGGACGGCAAATTCACCCCTCCACTTT.

This clone has more than one count but fewer than ten. The chain has TRBV2 and TRBJ2-5, with D possibly being TRBD1 or TRBD2 (5 bases each). CDR1 and CDR2 (germline): SNHLY, FYNNEI. This CDR3 has 13 residues. Between the trimmed V and J ends, which lost 4 bases and 5 bases, there was a span of 11 bases. CDR3 region: CASSVSRDETQYF. DNA for the CDR3: TGTGCCAGCAGTGTCTCCAGGGACGAGACCCAGTACTTC.

The chain carries TRBV27 and TRBJ2-4; D is possibly TRBD1 (5 bases). Per the germline V gene, CDR1 is MNHEY and CDR2 is SMNVEV (reference sequence). V lost 4 bases and J 1 base, leaving 14 bases between the germline ends. CDR3 size: 16 residues. This chain's CDR3 is CASSWGPASAKNIQYF. The CDR3 bases are TGTGCCAGCAGTTGGGGCCCGGCGTCCGCCAAAAACATTCAGTACTTC.